This T cell receptor beta chain was observed in a study of shared T cell receptors in the human thymus. The germline V gene has CDR1 LNHDA and CDR2 SQIVND (reference sequence). This CDR3 contains 13 residues. J was trimmed by 3 bases and V by 8 bases; bases with no gene match: 6. The protocol was immunoSEQ multiplex PCR, while the TCRdb copy is restricted to in-frame clones and leaves out a portion. The data show more than 550,000 clones, 80% to 90% seen once. These same records also appear under a second study, on human thymus T cells.

The chain combines TRBV19 with TRBJ2-7; 8 positions agree with TRBD2. Material: thymocytes. The TCR sequence derives from a girl under three years old with a congenital heart defect. The CDR3, as DNA: TGTGCCAGTGCGCGGGGGGCCAGCTACGAGCAGTACTTC. This translates into CASARGASYEQYF.